Shown below are 26 T cell receptor beta chains from a single sample sequenced in a study of T cell repertoires in cytomegalovirus infection. Their antigens remain unidentified. TCRdb used MiXCR to reprocess the reads, holding one entry per CDR3 protein. The sample yields approximately 1,000,000 distinct CDR3 sequences, about a third seen once. The source was cultured CD8+ T cells from PBMCs, collected from culture after CMV antigen stimulation. Receptor source: a human donor in good health (CMV status not recorded). Some clones in this sample may be carry-over from other donors' samples.

The chain combines TRBV15 with TRBJ1-5; tentatively, D is TRBD1 (5 bases). V dropped 1 base and J dropped 0 bases, with 10 bases sitting between them. The CDR3 contains 16 residues. In germline, CDR1 is LNHNV, CDR2 YYDKDF (reference sequence). This CDR3 reads CATSRGGDYSNQPQHF. The CDR3 region has the DNA TGTGCCACCAGCAGAGGGGGGGACTATAGCAATCAGCCCCAGCATTTT.

Ten or more counts support this clonotype. This rearrangement joins TRBV12-3 or TRBV12-4 to TRBJ2-7, with a weak D call TRBD2 (5 bases). The CDR3 has 15 residues. The V end lost 4 bases, the J end lost 2 bases, and 15 bases lay between the germline ends. CDR3 residues: CASSSGSPRAYEQYF. The CDR3 nucleotides are TGTGCCAGCAGTTCAGGAAGCCCGCGGGCCTACGAGCAGTACTTC.

This clonotype was counted a few times. Here the CDR3 DNA reads TGTGCCAGCAGGAAGAGTGGAGGCGAACATGATCGGTTGAACACTGAAGCTTTCTTT. Translating it yields CASRKSGGEHDRLNTEAFF. The V gene is TRBV6-1, the J gene TRBJ1-1; no firm D call. The V end was cut by 6 bases, the J end by 0 bases, with 26 bases between. This CDR3 has 19 amino acids. Germline lookup yields CDR1 MNHNS and CDR2 SASEGT.

The genes are TRBV19 and TRBJ2-1; D unclear. Germline V gene lookup returns CDR1 LNHDA and CDR2 SQIVND (reference sequence). This CDR3 is 15 amino acids long. V was clipped by 4 bases and J by 2 bases, with 12 bases between them. The CDR3 reads CASSKSGFTYNEQFF. For the CDR3, the DNA is TGTGCCAGTAGTAAGTCAGGATTTACCTACAATGAGCAGTTCTTC. Based on the CDR3 plus reference TRBV19 and TRBJ2-1, the full variable domain is DGGITQSPKYLFRKEGQNVTLSCEQNLNHDAMYWYRQDPGQGLRLIYYSQIVNDFQKGDIAEGYSVSREKKESFPLTVTSAQKNPTAFYLCASSKSGFTYNEQFFGPGTRLTVL.

The chain is built from TRBV7-2 and TRBJ1-1; D uncertain. CDR3 length: 14 residues. Germline V CDR1 and CDR2: SGHTA, FQGNSA. The V end was cut by 4 bases, the J end by 4 bases, with 13 bases between. The CDR3 is CASSSFEGITEAFF. The CDR3 DNA reads TGTGCCAGCAGCTCTTTTGAGGGTATCACTGAAGCTTTCTTT. Together with reference TRBV7-2 and TRBJ1-1, the CDR3 gives the full variable domain: GAGVSQSPSNKVTEKGKDVELRCDPISGHTALYWYRQSLGQGLEFLIYFQGNSAPDKSGLPSDRFSAERTGGSVSTLTIQRTQQEDSAVYLCASSSFEGITEAFFGQGTRLTVV.

This chain links TRBV6-5 with TRBJ2-1, with D possibly matching TRBD1 (5 bases). The CDR3 runs to 16 residues. Germline lookup yields CDR1 MNHEY and CDR2 SVGAGI. V was pared by 6 bases and J by 4 bases, with 19 bases between. The DNA for the CDR3 is TGTGCCAGCAGCCTCGGTCCAGGGTTCGTATACAATGAGCAGTTCTTC. Its protein is CASSLGPGFVYNEQFF.

This clonotype was detected only a few times. Written as DNA, the CDR3 is TGCGCCAGCAGCTTGTATCCAGGGGGGCCAGATACGCAGTATTTT. This translates into CASSLYPGGPDTQYF. V usage is TRBV5-1 and J usage is TRBJ2-3, with D tentatively TRBD1 (7 bases). The CDR3 totals 15 residues. V lost 1 base and J 4 bases, leaving 13 bases between the germline ends. CDR1 is SGHRS and CDR2 is YFSETQ in the germline V gene.

This clonotype came up a few times. This chain links TRBV19 with TRBJ2-5; the D is unclear. V shed 3 bases and J shed 7 bases, with 9 bases lying between them. The germline V gene encodes CDR1 LNHDA and CDR2 SQIVND (reference sequence). This CDR3 has 12 amino acids. CDR3 in amino acids: CASSIPEGTQYF. Written as DNA, the CDR3 is TGTGCCAGTAGTATCCCGGAAGGGACCCAGTACTTC.

The chain links TRBV6-6 to TRBJ1-1, with TRBD1 matching 8 bases. This CDR3 is 16 amino acids long. The germline CDR1 and CDR2 sequences are MNHNY and SVGAGI (reference sequence). With 2 bases clipped from V and 1 base from J, the junction kept 6 bases outside the gene matches. CDR3 residues: CASSYHLGQGNTEAFF. The CDR3 DNA follows: TGTGCCAGCAGTTACCATCTTGGACAGGGGAACACTGAAGCTTTCTTT.

The genes are TRBV12-3 or TRBV12-4 and TRBJ2-2, with D possibly TRBD1 on 6 matching bases. V dropped 5 bases and J dropped 6 bases, with 13 bases sitting between them. The CDR3 spans 14 residues. Written as DNA, the CDR3 is TGTGCCAGCAGTCCCACAGGGAGTTCCGGGGAGCTGTTTTTT. Amino acids: CASSPTGSSGELFF.

The V call is TRBV12-3 or TRBV12-4, the J call TRBJ2-1, with 9 bases lining up with TRBD2. This CDR3 has 16 amino acids. V shed 3 bases, J shed 3 bases, and the junction held 6 bases outside the gene matches. For the CDR3, the DNA is TGTGCCAGCAGTTTGCGGCGGGGGGGTTTCTACAATGAGCAGTTCTTC. This gives the protein CASSLRRGGFYNEQFF.

The genes are TRBV28 and TRBJ2-3, with D hard to call. Germline values: CDR1 MDHEN, CDR2 SYDVKM. The CDR3 loop spans 15 amino acids. V lost 3 bases and J lost 4, with 14 bases in between. CDR3 amino acids: CASSFGRTPPDTQYF. In DNA, the CDR3 is TGTGCCAGCAGTTTCGGCCGAACCCCCCCAGATACGCAGTATTTT.

V is TRBV7-9 and J is TRBJ2-3, with D possibly being TRBD1 (6 bases). V was pared by 1 base and J by 10 bases, with 9 bases between. This CDR3 is built from 12 residues. In germline, CDR1 is SEHNR, CDR2 FQNEAQ (reference sequence). The CDR3 DNA sequence: TGTGCCAGCAGCTTAGGGGGGCGCTCGCAGTATTTT. Its translation is CASSLGGRSQYF. Together with reference TRBV7-9 and TRBJ2-3, the CDR3 gives the full variable domain: DTGVSQNPRHKITKRGQNVTFRCDPISEHNRLYWYRQTLGQGPEFLTYFQNEAQLEKSRLLSDRFSAERPKGSFSTLEIQRTEQGDSAMYLCASSLGGRSQYFGPGTRLTVL.

The chain joins TRBV7-9 to TRBJ1-2; no reliable D call. With 1 base removed from V and 6 bases from J, the gap between germline ends came to 15 bases. The germline gives CDR1 SEHNR, CDR2 FQNEAQ (reference sequence). CDR3 length equals 15 residues. The CDR3 sequence is CASSLGASPGDGYTF. As DNA, the CDR3 is TGTGCCAGCAGCTTAGGCGCCTCCCCAGGCGATGGCTACACCTTC.

The chain is built from TRBV2 and TRBJ2-1; TRBD2 matches 9 bases. V gave up 2 bases and J gave up 7 bases; unmatched junction bases: 12. The germline CDR1 and CDR2 sequences are SNHLY and FYNNEI. The CDR3 is 17 amino acids. CDR3 sequence: CASSEPGGGGAVNEQFF. DNA for the CDR3: TGTGCCAGCAGTGAACCCGGTGGCGGGGGGGCCGTTAATGAGCAGTTCTTC.

This clonotype has just a few counts. The chain recombines TRBV27 with TRBJ2-2; D is possibly TRBD1 or TRBD2 (5 bases each). Trimming shortened V by 0 bases and J by 6 bases, and 8 bases separated the two germline ends. This CDR3 has 14 amino acids. In germline, CDR1 is MNHEY, CDR2 SMNVEV (reference sequence). As DNA, the CDR3 is TGTGCCAGCAGTTTATCGATGGGGGCCGGGGAGCTGTTTTTT. Encoded protein: CASSLSMGAGELFF.

This clonotype was counted between two and nine times. V usage is TRBV29-1 and J usage is TRBJ1-2, with unresolved D. V lost 5 bases, J lost 4 bases, and 8 bases lay in between. The CDR3 has 11 residues. Germline values: CDR1 SQVTM, CDR2 ANQGSEA. This chain's CDR3 is CSVQVRYGYTF. The DNA of the CDR3 is TGCAGCGTTCAGGTCCGCTATGGCTACACCTTC.

The chain links TRBV9 to TRBJ2-2, with D possibly TRBD2 on 7 matching bases. V dropped 7 bases and J dropped 6 bases, with 19 bases sitting between them. Germline V CDR1 and CDR2: SGDLS, YYNGEE. The CDR3 sequence is 15 residues long. In DNA, the CDR3 is TGTGCCAGCGGCGGGGGCCAAGGGGATTCCGGGGAGCTGTTTTTT. Translating it yields CASGGGQGDSGELFF.

The genes are TRBV12-3 or TRBV12-4 and TRBJ2-7; D tentatively reads TRBD1 or TRBD2 (6 bases each). Trimming took 3 bases from V and 7 from J, leaving 10 bases between them. CDR3 length: 12 amino acids. DNA for the CDR3: TGTGCCAGCAGTTTCGGGGGCGAAGAGCAGTACTTC. Protein: CASSFGGEEQYF.

This clonotype was recorded a few times. This chain links TRBV7-9 with TRBJ2-5; D is perhaps TRBD1 (6 bases). V was pared by 0 bases and J by 2 bases, with 13 bases between. The CDR3 is 16 amino acids. Germline V gene sequence: CDR1 SEHNR, CDR2 FQNEAQ (reference sequence). The CDR3 is CASSLARTVTQETQYF. The CDR3, as DNA: TGTGCCAGCAGCTTAGCCCGGACAGTAACACAAGAGACCCAGTACTTC.

This clonotype occurred many times. This chain uses TRBV7-6 with TRBJ2-3, with 13 bases matching TRBD2. The CDR3 is 17 amino acids. Per the germline V gene, CDR1 is SGHVS and CDR2 is FNYEAQ. V lost 4 bases, J lost 2 bases, and 6 bases stayed unmatched. The CDR3 DNA reads TGTGCCAGCAGCTCGCCGACTAGCGGGGGGTACACAGATACGCAGTATTTT. It translates to CASSSPTSGGYTDTQYF. The full variable domain, rest sourced from reference TRBV7-6 and TRBJ2-3, is GAGVSQSPRYKVTKRGQDVALRCDPISGHVSLYWYRQALGQGPEFLTYFNYEAQQDKSGLPNDRFSAERPEGSISTLTIQRTEQRDSAMYRCASSSPTSGGYTDTQYFGPGTRLTVL.

This clonotype was seen only once. V is TRBV28 and J is TRBJ2-3; the D gene is possibly TRBD2 (6 bases). The CDR3 is 18 amino acids. Germline CDR1 and CDR2: MDHEN and SYDVKM. V dropped 3 bases and J dropped 0 bases, with 19 bases sitting between them. Here the CDR3 reads CASSFPVERATSTDTQYF. CDR3 coding DNA: TGTGCCAGCAGTTTCCCGGTGGAGCGGGCGACTAGCACAGATACGCAGTATTTT.

A few counts support this clonotype. The chain couples TRBV12-3 or TRBV12-4 to TRBJ2-1; D gene unclear. The CDR3 extends over 14 amino acids. V was clipped by 3 bases and J by 2 bases, with 8 bases between them. The CDR3 sequence: CASSFLGTYNEQFF. The CDR3, as DNA: TGTGCCAGCAGTTTTCTTGGCACCTACAATGAGCAGTTCTTC.

This clonotype was seen a handful of times. This chain connects TRBV7-9 to TRBJ1-6; D remains unclear. CDR1 is SEHNR and CDR2 is FQNEAQ in the germline V gene (reference sequence). The germline V and J ends were trimmed by 4 bases and 3 bases, with 10 bases remaining between them. The CDR3 covers 15 residues. The CDR3, as DNA: TGTGCCAGCAGCTCTGACCGTTTCTATAATTCACCCCTCCACTTT. Translation: CASSSDRFYNSPLHF.

The J gene is TRBJ2-5, the V gene TRBV7-9; TRBD1 might be the D (5 bases). Trimming left V 0 bases short and J 5 bases short, with 10 bases between. CDR3 length: 14 residues. The V gene's germline CDR1 is SEHNR and CDR2 FQNEAQ (reference sequence). The CDR3 loop is CASSLAGAWETQYF. In nucleotides, the CDR3 is TGTGCCAGCAGCTTAGCAGGGGCATGGGAGACCCAGTACTTC.

The CDR3: CSALNVEHGYGYTF. DNA of the CDR3: TGCAGTGCTCTCAACGTAGAGCATGGCTATGGCTACACCTTC. The rearrangement joins TRBV20-1 to TRBJ1-2; D not resolved. CDR1 is DFQATT, CDR2 SNEGSKA, per germline (reference sequence). The CDR3 is 14 residues long. Trimming took 5 bases from V and 4 from J, leaving 17 bases between them.